These 21 T cell receptor beta chains were sequenced from one sample in a study of identical twins. One entry per CDR3 protein, called by TCRdb with MiXCR from the 5' RACE reads. The sample has 1.5 million to 2 million distinct CDR3 sequences, roughly a third seen once. Sequencing used cord blood. The receptor set was obtained from a newborn girl in good health.

This sequence joins TRBV7-8 and TRBJ1-3, with TRBD1 as a possible D gene (5 bases). This CDR3 comprises 15 residues. The germline CDR1 and CDR2 sequences are SGHVS and FQNEAQ. V lost 9 bases and J lost 0, with 15 bases in between. Written as DNA, the CDR3 is TGTGCCAGTAGCCAGGGACGGAACTCTGGAAACACCATATATTTT. This sequence encodes CASSQGRNSGNTIYF.

The chain employs TRBV20-1 and TRBJ2-1, with a weak D call TRBD2 (6 bases). The CDR3 length is 12 residues. Per the germline V gene, CDR1 is DFQATT and CDR2 is SNEGSKA (reference sequence). The V end lost 3 bases, the J end lost 9 bases, and 12 bases lay between the germline ends. DNA for the CDR3: TGCAGTGCTAGGGACCTGGGAGGTGAGCAGTTCTTC. Its protein product is CSARDLGGEQFF.

This clonotype was seen a handful of times. The chain is built from TRBV10-3 and TRBJ2-1; tentative D call: TRBD2 (5 bases). The V end was cut by 2 bases, the J end by 4 bases, with 12 bases between. Germline assignment: CDR1 ENHRY and CDR2 SYGVKD. The CDR3 contains 15 residues. CDR3 nucleotides: TGTGCCATCAGTGAGGGTAGGTGGGAGTACAATGAGCAGTTCTTC. Its translation is CAISEGRWEYNEQFF.

Ten or more counts support this clonotype. The CDR3 spells CASSYSWGAHNEQFF. Written as DNA, the CDR3 is TGTGCCAGCAGTTACTCTTGGGGGGCACACAATGAGCAGTTCTTC. The rearrangement uses TRBV6-2 or TRBV6-3 and TRBJ2-1, with D possibly called TRBD1 or TRBD2 (6 bases each). Trimming pared 0 bases from V and 5 bases from J, leaving 11 bases between. The CDR3 runs 15 residues. Germline CDR1 reads MNHEY; CDR2 reads SVGEGT.

This clonotype was seen a few times. The chain combines TRBV12-3 or TRBV12-4 with TRBJ2-1; weak D call: TRBD2 (6 bases). With 5 bases removed from V and 9 bases from J, the gap between germline ends came to 17 bases. CDR3 length: 14 residues. The CDR3: CASSPLASDAEQFF. In nucleotides, the CDR3 is TGTGCCAGCAGTCCGCTGGCTAGCGATGCTGAGCAGTTCTTC.

This clonotype was counted between two and nine times. The chain has TRBV7-2 and TRBJ2-7; D remains unclear. V lost 2 bases and J lost 2, with 13 bases in between. CDR1 is SGHTA and CDR2 is FQGNSA in the germline V gene. This CDR3 contains 15 residues. In nucleotides, the CDR3 is TGTGCCAGCAGCTTATTAGGGTACCGGCCCTACGAGCAGTACTTC. This sequence encodes CASSLLGYRPYEQYF.

The J gene is TRBJ2-5, the V gene TRBV20-1; D is undetermined. Germline lookup yields CDR1 DFQATT and CDR2 SNEGSKA (reference sequence). Trimming removed 3 bases at V and 1 base at J, with 12 bases between. CDR3 size: 14 residues. The CDR3 DNA is TGCAGTGCTAGTCACACTACGATCCAAGAGACCCAGTACTTC. Translation gives CSASHTTIQETQYF.

The chain joins TRBV7-9 to TRBJ2-5; perhaps TRBD2 as D (6 bases). V was clipped by 1 base and J by 2 bases, with 14 bases between them. CDR1 SEHNR and CDR2 FQNEAQ come from the germline V gene (reference sequence). CDR3 size: 16 residues. CDR3 loop: CASSLVALATQETQYF. In nucleotides, the CDR3 is TGTGCCAGCAGCTTAGTTGCACTAGCCACTCAAGAGACCCAGTACTTC. Full variable domain (rest looked up from reference TRBV7-9 and TRBJ2-5): DTGVSQNPRHKITKRGQNVTFRCDPISEHNRLYWYRQTLGQGPEFLTYFQNEAQLEKSRLLSDRFSAERPKGSFSTLEIQRTEQGDSAMYLCASSLVALATQETQYFGPGTRLLVL.

This clonotype was picked up many times. This sequence joins TRBV25-1 and TRBJ1-2, with 8 bases that match TRBD1. CDR1 is MGHDK, CDR2 SYGVNS, per germline. The CDR3 has 14 residues. The V segment lost 2 bases and the J segment 9 bases; nucleotides outside the gene matches: 8. In DNA, the CDR3 is TGTGCCAGCAGTGAAATGGACAGGGAGATTAGCTACACCTTC. It yields the protein CASSEMDREISYTF.

There are many counts of this clonotype. The rearrangement uses TRBV5-1 and TRBJ2-5; 8 nucleotides agree with TRBD2. The CDR3 is 14 residues long. The V segment lost 0 bases and the J segment 4 bases; nucleotides outside the gene matches: 2. CDR1 and CDR2 (germline): SGHRS, YFSETQ. CDR3 in amino acids: CASSLVAGSETQYF. CDR3 in DNA: TGCGCCAGCAGCTTGGTAGCGGGGTCAGAGACCCAGTACTTC.

The chain employs TRBV4-2 and TRBJ1-5; D not resolved. This CDR3 is built from 14 residues. The germline V and J ends were trimmed by 0 bases and 7 bases, with 10 bases remaining between them. Per the germline V gene, CDR1 is LGHNA and CDR2 is YNFKEQ. The CDR3 sequence is CASSQDRGEQPQHF. The DNA for the CDR3 is TGTGCCAGCAGCCAAGATCGTGGGGAACAGCCCCAGCATTTT.

This clonotype was counted many times. This chain connects TRBV10-3 to TRBJ2-1; D remains unclear. Trimming removed 6 bases from V and 5 bases from J, with 5 bases in between. Germline CDR1 ENHRY, CDR2 SYGVKD. This CDR3 has 11 residues. CDR3 bases: TGTGCCATCAGCCCGAACAATGAGCAGTTCTTC. It specifies CAISPNNEQFF.

The V call is TRBV3-1, the J call TRBJ2-3; 10 nucleotides line up with TRBD2. The trim removed 2 bases at V and 2 bases at J, leaving 7 bases unmatched. The CDR3 runs 17 residues. Germline V gene sequence: CDR1 LGHDT, CDR2 YNNKEL (reference sequence). The CDR3 bases are TGTGCCAGCAGCCAACCCTTAGCGGGGGGTCCCACAGATACGCAGTATTTT. Protein product: CASSQPLAGGPTDTQYF.

In this sample, this clonotype turned up a few times. The CDR3 nucleotides are TGTGCCAGCAGCTTATCTGCCGGCGAGCAGTACTTC. This encodes CASSLSAGEQYF. The chain couples TRBV7-9 to TRBJ2-7, with D unclear. Trimming removed 2 bases from V and 6 bases from J, with 8 bases in between. Per the germline V gene, CDR1 is SEHNR and CDR2 is FQNEAQ (reference sequence). CDR3 length: 12 residues.

V and J are TRBV29-1 and TRBJ1-3; D is undetermined. V lost 4 bases to trimming and J lost 4 bases, with 5 bases between them. The CDR3 has 11 residues. Germline assignment: CDR1 SQVTM and CDR2 ANQGSEA. The CDR3 DNA reads as TGCAGCGTTGGAGAGGGAAACACCATATATTTT. Its translation: CSVGEGNTIYF.

The rearrangement joins TRBV7-6 to TRBJ1-5; D gene uncertain. The germline CDR1 and CDR2 sequences are SGHVS and FNYEAQ. The V end was cut by 2 bases, the J end by 3 bases, with 5 bases between. The CDR3 is 13 amino acids. CDR3 protein: CASSLYYNQPQHF. For the CDR3, the DNA is TGTGCCAGCAGCTTATACTACAATCAGCCCCAGCATTTT.

The chain joins TRBV6-2 or TRBV6-3 to TRBJ1-1; TRBD1 matches at 7 bases. The CDR3 runs 16 residues. CDR1 is MNHEY and CDR2 is SVGEGT in the germline V gene. The trim removed 2 bases at V and 5 bases at J, leaving 11 bases unmatched. The CDR3 is CASSYARQGGGTEAFF. CDR3 in DNA: TGTGCCAGCAGTTACGCCAGACAGGGCGGTGGGACTGAAGCTTTCTTT.

This clonotype has only a few counts. This chain uses TRBV4-2 with TRBJ2-1; D is unclear. The CDR3 totals 16 residues. Germline CDR1 LGHNA, CDR2 YNFKEQ. Trimming removed 0 bases from V and 0 bases from J, with 9 bases in between. The CDR3 bases are TGTGCCAGCAGCCAAGAGGGTTTTTCCTCCTACAATGAGCAGTTCTTC. This sequence encodes CASSQEGFSSYNEQFF.

CDR3 sequence: CAARVPSAYEQYF. The CDR3 DNA is TGTGCCGCAAGGGTCCCCTCAGCCTACGAGCAGTACTTC. The chain joins TRBV28 to TRBJ2-5; no firm D call. The J call is uncertain, as TRBJ2-7 better fits the DNA end. CDR1 is MDHEN and CDR2 is SYDVKM in the germline V gene. The CDR3 loop spans 13 amino acids.

In this sample, this clonotype turned up a few times. This chain uses TRBV25-1 with TRBJ2-3; TRBD2 matches 11 bases. V trimming: 8 bases; J trimming: 5 bases; junction bases outside the gene matches: 15. The CDR3 runs 17 residues. The germline V gene encodes CDR1 MGHDK and CDR2 SYGVNS. The chain's CDR3 is CASGARTSGPSGDTQYF. CDR3 nucleotide sequence: TGTGCCAGCGGAGCCCGGACTAGCGGGCCTTCTGGAGATACGCAGTATTTT.

The CDR3, as DNA: TGCGCCAGCAGCATGAGCGGGGGGTTCGAGACCCAGTACTTC. Amino acids: CASSMSGGFETQYF. This chain joins TRBV5-1 and TRBJ2-5, with TRBD2 identical over 9 bases. This CDR3 contains 14 residues. Losses at the gene ends were 4 bases for V and 5 bases for J; bases not matched to a gene: 6. In germline, CDR1 is SGHRS, CDR2 YFSETQ.